This T cell receptor (beta chain) is drawn from a study of shared clonotypes between healthy human individuals. Naive CD8 cells were CD45RO-negative, positively selected for CCR7, excluding terminally differentiated effector memory CD45RA+ cells. Each donor was a Caucasian adult residing in Nashville, Tennessee. The method was immunoSEQ multiplex PCR; TCRdb's version includes in-frame clones alone and lacks a portion of them. The sample consists of some 2,000,000 clones, approximately 94% of them appearing once. The CDR3 runs 16 residues. With V trimmed by 4 bases and J by 0 bases, 8 bases remained unmatched. Germline CDR1 reads MNHEY; CDR2 reads SMNVEV (reference sequence).

This receptor was taken from a man between 18 and 35 years old in good health. The V call is TRBV27, the J call TRBJ2-7, with 8 bases lining up with TRBD1. Specimen: naive CD8+ T cells sorted from blood. This chain's CDR3 is CASSSLIRGHSYEQYF. CDR3 DNA: TGTGCCAGCAGTTCACTTATCAGGGGGCACTCCTACGAGCAGTACTTC.